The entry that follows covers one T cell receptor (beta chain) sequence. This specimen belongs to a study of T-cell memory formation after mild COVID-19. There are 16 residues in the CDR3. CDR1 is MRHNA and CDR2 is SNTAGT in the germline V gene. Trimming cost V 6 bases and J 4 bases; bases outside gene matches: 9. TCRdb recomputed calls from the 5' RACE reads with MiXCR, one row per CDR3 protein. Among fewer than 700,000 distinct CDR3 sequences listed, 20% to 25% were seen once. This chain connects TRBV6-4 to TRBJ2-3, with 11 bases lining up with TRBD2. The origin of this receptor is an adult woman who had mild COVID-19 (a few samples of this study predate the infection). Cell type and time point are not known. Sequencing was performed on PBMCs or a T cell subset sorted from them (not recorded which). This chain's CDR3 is CASSAQTSGGSDTQYF. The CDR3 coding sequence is TGTGCCAGCAGCGCCCAAACTAGCGGGGGATCAGATACGCAGTATTTT.